The source of this T cell receptor beta chain is a study of CD8+ T cells in alopecia areata. General study results and limits: Scalp repertoires also include resident alphabeta T cells from normal skin. Many of the expanded lesional clones endured in scalp and blood while on tofacitinib.

Described treatment: oral pan-JAK inhibitor, 5-10 mg twice daily. The CDR3 sequence is 15 residues long. CDR1 is SGHNT, CDR2 YYREEE, per germline (reference sequence). Trimming removed 0 bases at V and 2 bases at J, with 8 bases between. Following extraction, RNA underwent reverse transcription to cDNA, which served as the sequencing template. Sequencing was performed with immunoSEQ multiplex PCR; in TCRdb, only in-frame clones are kept and a portion is missing. The table includes about 270,000 clones, about 60% detected once. As regards this clone: Its antigen is unknown.

This receptor was identified in a human donor with alopecia areata. The starting material was CD4+ T cells sorted from blood, obtained at week 52, from a patient treated with tofacitinib. V usage is TRBV5-4 and J usage is TRBJ2-2; the D is unclear. The CDR3 protein is CASSLEQLNTGELFF. The CDR3 DNA follows: TGTGCCAGCAGCTTGGAGCAGTTAAACACCGGGGAGCTGTTTTTT.